The 9 T cell receptor beta chains below come from one sample, sequenced in a study of blood T cell repertoires in COVID-19. Clones were sequenced by immunoSEQ multiplex PCR, and TCRdb holds only the in-frame ones, with some missing. Of some 140,000 clones in the sample, around 82% were seen once. Sequences were obtained from peripheral blood. These receptor sequences come from a man aged 55 to 70 with COVID-19, enrolled during active disease.

V is TRBV6-6 and J is TRBJ2-7; 7 positions agree with TRBD1. Germline V CDR1 and CDR2: MNHNY, SVGAGI (reference sequence). The J segment lost 10 bases and the V segment lost 2 bases, leaving 2 bases of the junction unmatched. CDR3 length: 11 amino acids. The DNA for the CDR3 is TGTGCCAGCAGTTACGAGGGGGCCCAGTACTTC. Protein: CASSYEGAQYF.

In this sample, this clone turned up a few times. The chain is built from TRBV6-5 and TRBJ1-1, with 7 bases identical to TRBD1. Germline CDR1 and CDR2: MNHEY and SVGAGI. V lost 7 bases and J lost 1; bases outside the gene matches: 9. CDR3 length: 15 amino acids. The CDR3 region is CASKRLGQTNTEAFF. The CDR3 DNA follows: TGTGCCAGCAAGCGCTTGGGACAGACGAACACTGAAGCTTTCTTT.

The chain links TRBV18 to TRBJ2-7; the match to TRBD1 covers 9 bases. CDR3 size: 16 residues. The J segment lost 2 bases and the V segment lost 2 bases, leaving 7 bases of the junction unmatched. Germline CDR1 reads KGHSH; CDR2 reads LQKENI. CDR3 bases: TGTGCCAGCTCACCAACCGGGACAGGGACTCCCTACGAGCAGTACTTC. This codes for CASSPTGTGTPYEQYF.

V gene TRBV11-1 combines with J gene TRBJ1-1; no firm D call. The V end was cut by 0 bases, the J end by 1 base, with 6 bases between. The CDR3 spans 14 residues. Germline CDR1 is SGHAT and CDR2 is FQDESV (reference sequence). This CDR3 reads CASSLAEGNTEAFF. Here the CDR3 DNA reads TGTGCCAGCAGCTTAGCTGAGGGGAACACTGAAGCTTTCTTT.

The chain links TRBV7-2 to TRBJ2-7; TRBD1 is a possible D gene (6 bases). Trimming removed 6 bases at V and 4 bases at J, with 13 bases between. The germline gives CDR1 SGHTA, CDR2 FQGNSA. The CDR3 has 13 amino acids. The CDR3 DNA reads as TGTGCCAGCAGTTCCGGACAGAAATACGAGCAGTACTTC. The encoded protein is CASSSGQKYEQYF.

The chain joins TRBV9 to TRBJ1-3; TRBD1 aligns across 11 bases. This CDR3 is built from 16 residues. CDR1 is SGDLS, CDR2 YYNGEE, per germline. The V segment lost 0 bases and the J segment 2 bases; nucleotides outside the gene matches: 1. The CDR3 loop is CASSVEDRGPGNTIYF. CDR3 nucleotide sequence: TGTGCCAGCAGCGTAGAGGACAGGGGGCCTGGAAACACCATATATTTT.

The DNA for the CDR3 is TGTGCCAGCAGCCGGACAGGGGGCACAGATACGCAGTATTTT. This encodes CASSRTGGTDTQYF. V is TRBV3-1 (or the pseudogene TRBV3-2) and J is TRBJ2-3; TRBD1 matches at 9 bases. Trimming at V came to 4 bases and at J to 1 base, leaving 0 bases not matched to a gene. Germline-derived CDR1 and CDR2 are LGHDT and YNNKEL (reference sequence). This CDR3 comprises 14 residues.

The CDR3 region is CASSPSAGEKLFF. DNA of the CDR3: TGTGCCAGCTCACCAAGCGCAGGGGAAAAACTGTTTTTT. The gene calls are TRBV18 and TRBJ1-4; D is possibly TRBD1 (5 bases). Germline loops: CDR1 KGHSH, CDR2 LQKENI. Trimming took 2 bases from V and 8 from J, leaving 9 bases between them. The CDR3 length is 13 residues.

A single count supports this clone. The J gene is TRBJ2-1, the V gene TRBV11-2; tentative D call: TRBD1 (5 bases). This CDR3 has 14 residues. CDR1 and CDR2 (germline): SGHAT, FQNNGV. The germline V and J ends were trimmed by 1 base and 4 bases, with 8 bases remaining between them. The CDR3 nucleotides are TGTGCCAGCAGCTTAGCAGGGCAGTACAATGAGCAGTTCTTC. Translating gives CASSLAGQYNEQFF.